The clone carrying this TCR beta chain was observed once. Libraries were prepared by immunoSEQ multiplex PCR; TCRdb keeps only in-frame clonotypes and omits some of them. The sample lists around 28,000 clones, roughly 88% occurring once. This specimen belongs to a study of control samples from healthy donors and cancer patients. Germline loops: CDR1 SGHRS, CDR2 YFSETQ. The V and J ends lost 0 bases and 3 bases respectively, with 23 bases between them. The CDR3 is 19 residues long. The sequence came from a man in his fifties or sixties with lung cancer. The rearrangement uses TRBV5-1 and TRBJ2-3, with a tentative D call TRBD1 (6 bases). The sequenced sample consisted of PBMCs. The CDR3 protein is CASSLDPGALGHVTDTQYF. The CDR3 DNA is TGCGCCAGCAGCTTGGACCCTGGGGCTTTGGGACATGTGACAGATACGCAGTATTTT.